The rows below give T cell receptor beta chains drawn from one sample of a study of T cells and copy number aberrations in small-cell lung cancer. Data came from immunoSEQ multiplex PCR; TCRdb stores just in-frame clones and leaves some out. The top ten clones hold approximately 4.4% of a sample with 1,200 or so clones, 84% of them seen once. The sequenced material came from tumor tissue. The receptors were gathered from a man aged 55-75 years with small cell lung cancer. The CDR3 runs from the conserved cysteine through the conserved F or W. A D gene is named only where the DNA matches it firmly. Clone size is stated in some rows and not others, as once, few, many or a class when expanded.

>TRBV29-1|TRBJ2-2|TRBD1|-
TGCAGCGTCCGGGACAGACAATTCACCGGGGAGCTGTTTTTT
CSVRDRQFTGELFF
>TRBV27|TRBJ2-1|TRBD2|-
TGTGCCAGCAGTTTAGCATCGGGACTAGCGGGAGGGATTTACAATGAGCAGTTCTTC
CASSLASGLAGGIYNEQFF
>TRBV29-1|TRBJ2-1|TRBD1|-
TGCAGCGCCCCTGTCGAGGGGGCTACCTACAATGAGCAGTTCTTC
CSAPVEGATYNEQFF
>TRBV30|TRBJ2-7|TRBD2|-
TGTGCCTGGGGGGGACCGGGACTAGCGGGAGCAAGGGGGTCCTACGAGCAGTACTTC
CAWGGPGLAGARGSYEQYF
>TRBV19|TRBJ2-7|TRBD1|few
TGTGCCAGTAGTATTTCGGAACAGGGGGCCTACGAGCAGTACTTC
CASSISEQGAYEQYF
>TRBV7-3|TRBJ2-7|TRBD2|-
TGTGCCAGCAGCACCCTCGGGGGGACCTACGAGCAGTACTTC
CASSTLGGTYEQYF
>TRBV5-4|TRBJ2-3|TRBD2|-
TGTGCCAGCAGCATCGGACTAGCGGGAACGAGGGATACGCAGTATTTT
CASSIGLAGTRDTQYF
>TRBV7-2|TRBJ2-3|-|few
TGTGCCAGCAGCGATGAAGATACGCAGTATTTT
CASSDEDTQYF
>TRBV6-5|TRBJ2-3|TRBD2|-
TGTGCCAGCAGTTTTAGCGGGGCGGAAGCAGATACGCAGTATTTT
CASSFSGAEADTQYF
>TRBV6-4|TRBJ1-5|-|-
TGTGCCAGCAGTGGTAGAGGATACAGGAAGCCCCAGCATTTT
CASSGRGYRKPQHF
>TRBV14|TRBJ2-2|-|-
TGTGCCAGCATATCGACTCCGAACACCGGGGAGCTGTTTTTT
CASISTPNTGELFF
>TRBV29-1|TRBJ2-1|-|-
TGCAGCGTTACCCAACATGAGCAGTTCTTC
CSVTQHEQFF
>TRBV9|TRBJ2-3|-|-
TGTGCCAGCAGCGCATCCGGGACACACCCCACAGATACGCAGTATTTT
CASSASGTHPTDTQYF
>TRBV13|TRBJ1-4|-|-
TGTGCCAGCAGCCCAGGGATAACTAATGAAAAACTGTTTTTT
CASSPGITNEKLFF
>TRBV29-1|TRBJ2-7|TRBD2|-
TGCAGCGTCGGACTAGCGGGGGCCTCCTACGAGCAGTACTTC
CSVGLAGASYEQYF
>TRBV6-1|TRBJ1-4|-|-
TGTGCCGGAGCCACCGGGACAGAAAAACTGTTTTTT
CAGATGTEKLFF
>TRBV7-9|TRBJ2-3|-|-
TGTGCCACCTCCTCGTCGAGTGGCACAGATACGCAGTATTTT
CATSSSSGTDTQYF
>TRBV7-2|TRBJ2-7|-|-
TGTGCCAGCAGTTATCGTCACGGACAGTCCTACGAGCAGTACTTC
CASSYRHGQSYEQYF
>TRBV2|TRBJ1-1|-|-
TGTGCCAGCAGTGAAGGCGCGGGGATAATGACTGAAGCTTTCTTT
CASSEGAGIMTEAFF
>TRBV2|TRBJ2-7|-|once
TGTGCCAGCAGTGTTCAGTCCTACGAGCAGTACTTC
CASSVQSYEQYF